The T cell receptor (beta chain) described here comes from a study of a mutant IDH1 vaccine in newly diagnosed glioma. Study information: Of the patients given treatment, around 60% were male and 37.5% were female, and a mean age of around 38 years was recorded.

Germline lookup yields CDR1 MNHEY and CDR2 SVGAGI. Trimming took off 6 bases at V and 8 bases at J, with 13 bases between the two ends. The CDR3 runs to 13 residues. TCRdb's copy holds only in-frame clones and misses some; the assay was immunoSEQ multiplex PCR. There are 45,000 to 60,000 clones in the sample; 70% to 80% occur only once, and about 2% lies in the top ten. Time point noted: baseline, week 1 (first vaccination visit). This sample's treatment: pre-vaccination baseline after standard-of-care therapy. This sequence originates from a woman aged 40 to 49 with glioma. Sequences were derived from PBMCs, sampled from a glioma patient treated with radiotherapy, temozolomide or both. The gene calls are TRBV6-5 and TRBJ2-2; the D is unclear. The CDR3 reads CASRMGSTGELFF. The CDR3 nucleotides are TGTGCCAGCAGGATGGGGTCTACGGGGGAGCTGTTTTTT.